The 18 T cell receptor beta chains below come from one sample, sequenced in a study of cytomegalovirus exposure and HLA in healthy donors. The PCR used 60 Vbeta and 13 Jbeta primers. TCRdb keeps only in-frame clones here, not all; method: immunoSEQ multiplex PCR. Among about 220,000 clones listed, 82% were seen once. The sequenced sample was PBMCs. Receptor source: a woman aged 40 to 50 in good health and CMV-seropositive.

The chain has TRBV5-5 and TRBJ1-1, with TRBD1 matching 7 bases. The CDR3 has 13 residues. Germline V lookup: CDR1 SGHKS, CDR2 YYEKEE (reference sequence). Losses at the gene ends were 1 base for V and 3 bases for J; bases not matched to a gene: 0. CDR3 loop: CASSLQGDTEAFF. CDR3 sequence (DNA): TGTGCCAGCAGCTTGCAGGGGGACACTGAAGCTTTCTTT. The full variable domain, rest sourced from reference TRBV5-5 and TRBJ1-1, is DAGVTQSPTHLIKTRGQQVTLRCSPISGHKSVSWYQQVLGQGPQFIFQYYEKEERGRGNFPDRFSARQFPNYSSELNVNALLLGDSALYLCASSLQGDTEAFFGQGTRLTVV.

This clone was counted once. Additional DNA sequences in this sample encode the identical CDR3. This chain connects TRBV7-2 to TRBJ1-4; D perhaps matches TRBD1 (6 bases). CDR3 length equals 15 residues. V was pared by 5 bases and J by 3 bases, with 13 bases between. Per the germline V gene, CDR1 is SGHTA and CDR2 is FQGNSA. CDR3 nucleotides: TGTGCCAGCAGCACCCAAGGGGGGGCTAATGAAAAACTGTTTTTT. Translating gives CASSTQGGANEKLFF.

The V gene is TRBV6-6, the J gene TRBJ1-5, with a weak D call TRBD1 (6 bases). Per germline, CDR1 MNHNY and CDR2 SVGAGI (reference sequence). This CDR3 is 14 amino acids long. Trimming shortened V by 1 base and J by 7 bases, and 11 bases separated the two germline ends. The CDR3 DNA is TGTGCCAGCAGTTACTTACAGGGATGGCAGCCCCAGCATTTT. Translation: CASSYLQGWQPQHF.

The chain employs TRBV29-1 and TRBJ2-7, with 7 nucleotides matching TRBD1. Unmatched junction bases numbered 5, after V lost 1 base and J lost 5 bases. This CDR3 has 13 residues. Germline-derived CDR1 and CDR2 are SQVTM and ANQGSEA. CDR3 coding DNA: TGCAGCGTTGAAGCGACAGGGAGCAACGAGCAGTACTTC. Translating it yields CSVEATGSNEQYF.

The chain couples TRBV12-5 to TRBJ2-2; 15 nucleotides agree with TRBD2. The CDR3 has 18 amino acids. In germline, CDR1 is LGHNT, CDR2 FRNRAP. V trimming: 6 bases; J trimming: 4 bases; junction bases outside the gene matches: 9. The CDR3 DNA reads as TGTGCTAGTGGCCCCGGACTAGCGGGGGGGCCGGGCACCGGGGAGCTGTTTTTT. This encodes CASGPGLAGGPGTGELFF.

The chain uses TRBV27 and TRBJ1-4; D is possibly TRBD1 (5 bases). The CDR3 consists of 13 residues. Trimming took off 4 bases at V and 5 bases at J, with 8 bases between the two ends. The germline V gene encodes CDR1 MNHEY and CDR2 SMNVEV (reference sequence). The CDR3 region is CASSSGQNEKLFF. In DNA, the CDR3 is TGTGCCAGCAGTTCAGGGCAAAATGAAAAACTGTTTTTT.

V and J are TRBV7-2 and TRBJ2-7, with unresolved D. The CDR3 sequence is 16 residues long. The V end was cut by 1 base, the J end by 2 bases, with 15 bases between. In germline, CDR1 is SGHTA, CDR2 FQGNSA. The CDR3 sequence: CASSLVGDLGPYEQYF. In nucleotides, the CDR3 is TGTGCCAGCAGCTTAGTTGGAGACCTCGGTCCCTACGAGCAGTACTTC.

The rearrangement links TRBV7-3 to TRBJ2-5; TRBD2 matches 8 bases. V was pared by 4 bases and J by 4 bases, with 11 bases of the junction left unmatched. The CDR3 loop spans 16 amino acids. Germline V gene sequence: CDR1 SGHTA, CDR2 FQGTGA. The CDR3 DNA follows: TGTGCCAGCAGCTCAAGGGCGGGGGGCCTCGGAGAGACCCAGTACTTC. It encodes CASSSRAGGLGETQYF.

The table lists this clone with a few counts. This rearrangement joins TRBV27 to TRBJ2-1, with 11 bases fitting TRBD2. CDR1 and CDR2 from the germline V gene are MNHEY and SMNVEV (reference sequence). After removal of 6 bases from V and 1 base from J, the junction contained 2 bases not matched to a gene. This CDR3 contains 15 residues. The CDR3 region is CASRTSGTSYNEQFF. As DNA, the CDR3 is TGTGCCAGCAGGACTAGCGGGACTTCCTACAATGAGCAGTTCTTC.

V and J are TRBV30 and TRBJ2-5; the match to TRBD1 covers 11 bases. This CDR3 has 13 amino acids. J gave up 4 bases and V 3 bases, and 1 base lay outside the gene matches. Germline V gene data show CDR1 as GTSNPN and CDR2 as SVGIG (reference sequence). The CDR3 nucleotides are TGTGCCTGGAGGGGGACAGGGGGAGAGACCCAGTACTTC. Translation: CAWRGTGGETQYF.

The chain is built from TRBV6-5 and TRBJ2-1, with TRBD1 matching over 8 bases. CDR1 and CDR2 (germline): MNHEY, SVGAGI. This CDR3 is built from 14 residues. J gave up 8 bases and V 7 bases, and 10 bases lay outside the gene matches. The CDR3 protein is CASTGQGLVYEQFF. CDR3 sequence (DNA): TGTGCCAGCACCGGACAGGGACTGGTCTATGAGCAGTTCTTC.

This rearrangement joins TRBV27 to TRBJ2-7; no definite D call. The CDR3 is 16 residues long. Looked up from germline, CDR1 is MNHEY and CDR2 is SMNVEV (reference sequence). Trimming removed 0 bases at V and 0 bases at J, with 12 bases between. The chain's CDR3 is CASSLSSAGSSYEQYF. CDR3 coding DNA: TGTGCCAGCAGTTTATCCTCCGCAGGTAGCTCCTACGAGCAGTACTTC.

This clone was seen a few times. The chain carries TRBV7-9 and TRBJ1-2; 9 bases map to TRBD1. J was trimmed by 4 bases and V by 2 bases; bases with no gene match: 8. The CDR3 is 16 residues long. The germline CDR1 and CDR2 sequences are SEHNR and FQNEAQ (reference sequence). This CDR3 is CASSLTTGQGFYGYTF. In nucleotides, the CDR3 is TGTGCCAGCAGCTTAACGACAGGACAGGGGTTCTATGGCTACACCTTC.

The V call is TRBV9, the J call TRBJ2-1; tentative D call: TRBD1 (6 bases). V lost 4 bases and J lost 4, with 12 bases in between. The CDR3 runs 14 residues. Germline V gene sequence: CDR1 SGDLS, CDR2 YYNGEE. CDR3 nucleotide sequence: TGTGCCAGCAGCCCGAGGACAGAATACAATGAGCAGTTCTTC. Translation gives CASSPRTEYNEQFF.

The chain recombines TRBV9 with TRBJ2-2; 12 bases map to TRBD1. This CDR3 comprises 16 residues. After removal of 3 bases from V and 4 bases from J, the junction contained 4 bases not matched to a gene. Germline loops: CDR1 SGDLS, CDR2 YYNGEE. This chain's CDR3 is CASSDGTGGPTGELFF. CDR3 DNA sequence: TGTGCCAGCAGCGACGGGACAGGGGGCCCCACCGGGGAGCTGTTTTTT.

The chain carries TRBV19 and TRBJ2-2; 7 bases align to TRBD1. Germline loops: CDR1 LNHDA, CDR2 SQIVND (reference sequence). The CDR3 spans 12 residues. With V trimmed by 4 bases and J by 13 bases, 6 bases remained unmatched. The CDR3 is CASSNDRVGLFF. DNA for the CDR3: TGTGCCAGTAGTAACGACAGGGTCGGGCTGTTTTTT.

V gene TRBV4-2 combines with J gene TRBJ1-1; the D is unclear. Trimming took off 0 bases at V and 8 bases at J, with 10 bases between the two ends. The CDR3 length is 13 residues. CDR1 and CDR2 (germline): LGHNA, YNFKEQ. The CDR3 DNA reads TGTGCCAGCAGCCAAGAGTCAGAGGGAGAAGCTTTCTTT. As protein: CASSQESEGEAFF.

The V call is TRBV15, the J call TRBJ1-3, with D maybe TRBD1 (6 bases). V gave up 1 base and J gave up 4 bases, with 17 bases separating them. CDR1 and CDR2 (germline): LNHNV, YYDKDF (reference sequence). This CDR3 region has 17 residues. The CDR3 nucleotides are TGTGCCACCAGCAGAGCATTTGGGGGCGCGGTAGGAAACACCATATATTTT. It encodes CATSRAFGGAVGNTIYF. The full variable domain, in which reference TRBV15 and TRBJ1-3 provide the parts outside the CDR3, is DAMVIQNPRYQVTQFGKPVTLSCSQTLNHNVMYWYQQKSSQAPKLLFHYYDKDFNNEADTPDNFQSRRPNTSFCFLDIRSPGLGDTAMYLCATSRAFGGAVGNTIYFGEGSWLTVV.